The clone carrying this T cell receptor beta chain was seen ten or more times. As yet, its antigen is unknown. This record comes from a study of identical twins. The CDR3 has 15 amino acids. Germline V gene lookup returns CDR1 DFQATT and CDR2 SNEGSKA (reference sequence). TCRdb independently ran MiXCR on the 5' RACE reads; one entry per CDR3 protein. The sample has 250,000 to 350,000 distinct CDR3 sequences; 6.5% to 9.5% are singletons. Study-wide results and limits: Shared out-of-frame alpha sequences (those common to twins) showed excess low generation probability. Conclusions leaned on cross-sectional statistical analysis and did not track the same donors over time.

This same sample was also taken into another study, of yellow fever vaccine responses in identical twins.

This TCR was sampled from a woman aged 18-30 years in good health. V usage is TRBV20-1 and J usage is TRBJ2-1; D may match TRBD1 or TRBD2 (5 bases each). The source material was memory (CD45RO+) T cells sorted from blood. The DNA for the CDR3 is TGCAGCGTAAACCTCGGGGCGGAGGCATACAATGAGCAGTTCTTC. Its translation is CSVNLGAEAYNEQFF.